This record looks at one T cell receptor (beta chain) sequence and its context. The data were produced by immunoSEQ multiplex PCR, yet TCRdb's version contains in-frame clones alone and is incomplete. The data show about 210,000 clones, around 81% seen once. The sample originates from a study of blood T cell repertoires in COVID-19. Germline CDR1 is KGHSY and CDR2 is FQNENV. This CDR3 comprises 17 residues. V gave up 0 bases and J gave up 0 bases, with 12 bases separating them. This clonotype was obtained from a woman aged 45-65 years with acute COVID-19. Sequenced: PBMCs or T cells enriched from blood (not recorded which). The J gene is TRBJ1-3, the V gene TRBV16; D is unresolved. Written as DNA, the CDR3 is TGTGCCAGCAGCCAATCGAGACTCCTGGACTCTGGAAACACCATATATTTT. Translating it yields CASSQSRLLDSGNTIYF.